This T cell receptor beta chain was captured in a study of blood T cells in healthy people across ages. It was with a sample-barcoded 5' primer and a J-beta primer mix that a second PCR of roughly 7 to 12 cycles was run. Each single sample gave us at least 2.5 million CDR3-containing paired-end reads. TCRdb independently ran MiXCR on the 5' RACE reads; one entry per CDR3 protein. The data contain 700,000 to 1,000,000 distinct CDR3 sequences, approximately 44% of them singletons. Healthy Caucasians from Russia aged about 6 to 90 served as donors. Germline loops: CDR1 MDHEN, CDR2 SYDVKM. Trimming shortened V by 9 bases and J by 2 bases, and 14 bases separated the two germline ends. This CDR3 has 13 amino acids. The study's findings and limits: Per million T cells, TCR beta diversity dropped about linearly as age rose.

The count of this clonotype is one. Its cognate antigen is unknown. The chain links TRBV28 to TRBJ2-7; D perhaps matches TRBD1 (5 bases). Input material: blood. The TCR was taken from a man aged 60 to 69 in good health. The CDR3 sequence is CASAQVGPYEQYF. The CDR3 nucleotides read TGTGCCAGTGCCCAGGTGGGGCCCTACGAGCAGTACTTC. Full variable domain (remainder filled in from reference TRBV28 and TRBJ2-7): DVKVTQSSRYLVKRTGEKVFLECVQDMDHENMFWYRQDPGLGLRLIYFSYDVKMKEKGDIPEGYSVSREKKERFSLILESASTNQTSMYLCASAQVGPYEQYFGPGTRLTVT.